One sample yielded the 17 T cell receptor beta chains listed below, sequenced in a study of cytomegalovirus exposure and HLA in healthy donors (dated by TCRdb to about 2017). Library creation used the immunoSEQ multiplex PCR assay. For the multiplex PCR, a mixture combining 60 forward primers for TCR Vbeta segments and 13 reverse primers for TCR Jbeta segments was used. TCRdb limited this immuneACCESS table to in-frame rearrangements with V and J called. A share of clones is missing; checked studies link under half to unresolved V genes, and the rest is unexplained. This sample is represented by around 150,000 clones; approximately 80% of them were singletons. The leading ten clones occupy about 3.9% of the sample. The material sequenced was PBMCs. Source of these receptors: a man in his forties in good health and CMV-seropositive.

This chain uses TRBV2 with TRBJ2-7; 10 bases fit TRBD2. Germline V gives CDR1 SNHLY, CDR2 FYNNEI. The CDR3 length is 15 residues. Trimming cost V 5 bases and J 5 bases; bases outside gene matches: 9. The CDR3 bases are TGTGCCAGCAGTATACCCAGCGGGAGGGCTAACGAGCAGTACTTC. It encodes CASSIPSGRANEQYF.

V usage is TRBV4-1 and J usage is TRBJ2-7; possibly TRBD1 for D (6 bases). The germline V and J ends were trimmed by 4 bases and 5 bases, with 15 bases remaining between them. Germline CDR1 is MGHRA and CDR2 is YSYEKL. The CDR3 contains 14 residues. The CDR3 region has the DNA TGCGCCAGCAGCCGGCAGGGGCTCACCCACGAGCAGTACTTC. Residues: CASSRQGLTHEQYF.

The chain has TRBV15 and TRBJ2-5; 11 bases fit TRBD1. This CDR3 has 17 amino acids. Germline V gene lookup returns CDR1 LNHNV and CDR2 YYDKDF (reference sequence). Trimming at V came to 2 bases and at J to 1 base, leaving 6 bases not matched to a gene. This CDR3 is CATSRTPGTGGQETQYF. In DNA form, the CDR3 reads TGTGCCACCAGCAGAACCCCCGGGACAGGGGGCCAAGAGACCCAGTACTTC.

This clone is a singleton in its sample. The V gene is TRBV18, the J gene TRBJ2-3; D remains ambiguous. Trimming stripped 2 bases from V and 1 base from J, with 10 bases between. CDR3 length: 15 amino acids. CDR1 KGHSH and CDR2 LQKENI come from the germline V gene. CDR3 amino acids: CASSPGYEGTDTQYF. CDR3 bases: TGTGCCAGCTCACCAGGGTACGAGGGCACAGATACGCAGTATTTT.

The rearrangement links TRBV18 to TRBJ2-5; 12 bases line up with TRBD1. TRBJ2-7 explains the end of the DNA better; the J call may be wrong. The germline CDR1 and CDR2 sequences are KGHSH and LQKENI. This CDR3 contains 14 residues. The CDR3 bases are TGTGCCAGCTCACCACGGGACAGGGGGCGCGAGCAGTACTTC. Its translation is CASSPRDRGREQYF.

The rearrangement uses TRBV27 and TRBJ2-1, with 7 nucleotides matching TRBD1. The CDR3 is made up of 19 amino acids. V gave up 8 bases and J gave up 4 bases; unmatched junction bases: 23. CDR1 and CDR2 from the germline V gene are MNHEY and SMNVEV (reference sequence). This chain's CDR3 is CASVLTARPPGQRYNEQFF. The CDR3 DNA sequence: TGTGCCAGCGTTTTAACTGCCCGTCCTCCGGGACAGAGATACAATGAGCAGTTCTTC.

The V and J genes are TRBV7-9 and TRBJ2-2, with 11 nucleotides matching TRBD2. There are 16 residues in the CDR3. Germline CDR1 reads SEHNR; CDR2 reads FQNEAQ (reference sequence). With V trimmed by 3 bases and J by 5 bases, 5 bases remained unmatched. The CDR3 bases are TGTGCCAGCAGCTTGGCCGGGACTAGCGGTACCGGGGAGCTGTTTTTT. Translated, it gives CASSLAGTSGTGELFF.

The chain links TRBV9 to TRBJ2-5, with TRBD1 matching over 9 bases. V was clipped by 4 bases and J by 5 bases; unmatched bases: 9. Germline assignment: CDR1 SGDLS and CDR2 YYNGEE. CDR3 length: 15 amino acids. The CDR3 coding sequence is TGTGCCAGCAGCCCCCAAACAGGGGGCTGGGAGACCCAGTACTTC. This encodes CASSPQTGGWETQYF.

J is TRBJ2-7 and V is TRBV7-9; weak D call: TRBD1 (7 bases). V was shortened by 5 bases and J by 3 bases, with 17 bases between the two germline ends. CDR1 and CDR2 from the germline V gene are SEHNR and FQNEAQ (reference sequence). This CDR3 is built from 15 residues. The CDR3 spells CASSPGGTKGYEQYF. The DNA for the CDR3 is TGTGCCAGCAGCCCAGGGGGGACGAAGGGCTACGAGCAGTACTTC.

The chain links TRBV5-1 to TRBJ1-5; TRBD1 is a possible D gene (6 bases). Trimming took 4 bases from V and 1 from J, leaving 12 bases between them. Germline V CDR1 and CDR2: SGHRS, YFSETQ. The CDR3 has 15 residues. In DNA form, the CDR3 reads TGCGCCAGCAGCCTAACAGGACAGAGCAATCAGCCCCAGCATTTT. Its protein product is CASSLTGQSNQPQHF.

This clone was counted a few times. The CDR3 nucleotides are TGTGCCAGCAGTCCGGGACAGCGATTCTACAATGAGCAGTTCTTC. This encodes CASSPGQRFYNEQFF. This chain links TRBV6-5 with TRBJ2-1; 7 nucleotides agree with TRBD1. V lost 5 bases to trimming and J lost 3 bases; unmatched junction nucleotides: 7. The CDR3 has 15 residues. CDR1 and CDR2 (germline): MNHEY, SVGAGI.

This clone was counted once. This sequence joins TRBV2 and TRBJ2-5; TRBD2 aligns across 8 bases. V shed 6 bases, J shed 4 bases, and the junction held 4 bases outside the gene matches. The CDR3 is 13 amino acids. Germline V gene sequence: CDR1 SNHLY, CDR2 FYNNEI. The CDR3 sequence: CASRGLAGETQYF. The CDR3 region has the DNA TGTGCCAGCAGGGGGCTAGCGGGAGAGACCCAGTACTTC.

The chain joins TRBV7-9 to TRBJ1-6; D gene uncertain. V was pared by 3 bases and J by 1 base, with 13 bases between. This CDR3 is 17 amino acids long. CDR1 SEHNR and CDR2 FQNEAQ come from the germline V gene (reference sequence). In DNA, the CDR3 is TGTGCCAGCAGCTTGGGTCAAGGGAGGTCCTATAATTCACCCCTCCACTTT. Amino acids: CASSLGQGRSYNSPLHF.

The chain uses TRBV29-1 and TRBJ2-1; D is perhaps TRBD2 (5 bases). This CDR3 comprises 17 residues. CDR1 is SQVTM and CDR2 is ANQGSEA in the germline V gene. Trimming cost V 1 base and J 0 bases, with 16 bases left between them. This chain's CDR3 is CSVEALGGSSSYNEQFF. The CDR3 DNA sequence: TGCAGCGTTGAAGCCCTAGGTGGGAGTTCCTCCTACAATGAGCAGTTCTTC.

The V and J genes are TRBV20-1 and TRBJ2-1; weak D call: TRBD1 (6 bases). V lost 1 base, J lost 8 bases, and 6 bases lay in between. Germline CDR1 DFQATT, CDR2 SNEGSKA (reference sequence). CDR3 size: 11 residues. The CDR3 region is CSARGGHEQFF. The DNA of the CDR3 is TGCAGTGCTAGAGGGGGGCATGAGCAGTTCTTC.

This clone was counted a single time. V and J are TRBV7-8 and TRBJ1-2; D may be TRBD1 (5 bases). Germline V lookup: CDR1 SGHVS, CDR2 FQNEAQ. V was shortened by 1 base and J by 8 bases, with 29 bases between the two germline ends. The CDR3 contains 19 residues. CDR3 bases: TGTGCCAGCAGCTTAGTCAGGGAGGGTCTCTATTTTAAGGGGAAAGGCTACACCTTC. Its protein is CASSLVREGLYFKGKGYTF.

The rearrangement joins TRBV7-2 to TRBJ2-5; D gene uncertain. The CDR3 spans 15 residues. In germline, CDR1 is SGHTA, CDR2 FQGNSA. Trimming left V 5 bases short and J 2 bases short, with 15 bases between. The CDR3 loop reads CASSTFTARQETQYF. CDR3 DNA: TGTGCCAGCAGCACGTTTACTGCTAGACAAGAGACCCAGTACTTC.